The 2 T cell receptor beta chains below come from one sample, sequenced in a study of blood T cell repertoires in COVID-19. Only in-frame clones appear in the TCRdb table, and some are missing; sequencing was by immunoSEQ multiplex PCR. The profile shows approximately 74,000 clones, 75% to 95% of them singletons. Material for sequencing was peripheral blood. The receptors shown here come from a woman aged 60-75 years with active COVID-19.

The chain recombines TRBV5-5 with TRBJ2-7, with a possible D match to TRBD2 (5 bases). V lost 4 bases to trimming and J lost 3 bases, with 11 bases between them. The CDR3 consists of 13 residues. Germline V gene sequence: CDR1 SGHKS, CDR2 YYEKEE (reference sequence). The CDR3 loop reads CASSPTGVYEQYF. The CDR3 DNA is TGTGCCAGCAGCCCCACCGGGGTCTACGAGCAGTACTTC.

The chain combines TRBV15 with TRBJ2-3; tentative D call: TRBD2 (7 bases). V was cut by 1 base and J by 2 bases, with 10 bases left in between. Germline loops: CDR1 LNHNV, CDR2 YYDKDF (reference sequence). The CDR3 runs to 15 residues. The CDR3 loop is CATSRGGGHTDTQYF. The DNA of the CDR3 is TGTGCCACCAGCAGAGGGGGGGGACACACAGATACGCAGTATTTT.